The 27 T cell receptor beta chains presented below share a single source sample, sequenced in a study of T-cell reconstitution after alpha-beta-depleted transplantation in children. During its preparation, the TCRbeta library received unique molecular identifiers. TCRdb itself ran the PCR reads through MiXCR, one entry per CDR3 protein. The sample includes around 580,000 distinct CDR3 sequences, 20% to 25% seen only once; the top ten take roughly 14%. The sequencing here drew on PBMCs, mostly from graft donor cells, taken 360 days after TCRalphabeta/CD19-depleted stem cell transplant. All receptors derive from a boy in the first two years of life who had a stem cell transplant for acute myeloid leukemia, so the T cells may come from the graft donor.

V is TRBV20-1 and J is TRBJ2-7; D remains ambiguous. Germline loops: CDR1 DFQATT, CDR2 SNEGSKA (reference sequence). The V and J ends lost 3 bases and 4 bases respectively, with 13 bases between them. CDR3 size: 13 residues. The CDR3 DNA reads TGCAGTGCTAGCGTCGCACTTGGATACGAGCAGTACGTC. It codes for CSASVALGYEQYV.

The CDR3 reads CASRMTETQYF. The CDR3 DNA follows: TGCGCCAGCAGGATGACAGAGACCCAGTACTTC. The chain joins TRBV5-1 to TRBJ2-5; D not resolved. CDR1 SGHRS and CDR2 YFSETQ come from the germline V gene. This CDR3 has 11 residues. V was shortened by 5 bases and J by 4 bases, with 6 bases between the two germline ends.

The table lists this clonotype with a few counts. This rearrangement joins TRBV5-5 to TRBJ1-5; possible D gene TRBD1, 6 bases. The germline gives CDR1 SGHKS, CDR2 YYEKEE (reference sequence). The V gene lost 0 bases and the J gene lost 5 bases, with 9 bases spanning the gap. The CDR3 loop spans 14 amino acids. CDR3 region: CASSLGEGDQPQHF. DNA of the CDR3: TGTGCCAGCAGCTTGGGGGAGGGGGATCAGCCCCAGCATTTT.

This clonotype showed up just a few times. At one end, the junction sequence differs from germline, possibly due to a read error. The V gene is TRBV20-1, the J gene TRBJ2-2; D is unresolved. The CDR3 sequence is 14 residues long. Germline CDR1 is DFQATT and CDR2 is SNEGSKA (reference sequence). The CDR3 loop reads CSARVPGSGGELFF. Here the CDR3 DNA reads TGCAGTGCCAGAGTCCCGGGTAGTGGCGGGGAGCTGTTTTTT.

The V call is TRBV20-1, the J call TRBJ1-1; 10 nucleotides align to TRBD1. The CDR3 has 15 residues. Germline CDR1 reads DFQATT; CDR2 reads SNEGSKA (reference sequence). V lost 0 bases and J lost 10; bases outside the gene matches: 11. As DNA, the CDR3 is TGCAGTGCTAGAGATCACAGGACAGGGGGAGGAGTAGCTTTCTTT. Translated: CSARDHRTGGGVAFF.

CDR3 protein: CSASAPSPRGEQFF. DNA for the CDR3: TGCAGTGCTAGCGCCCCGTCCCCCCGAGGGGAGCAGTTCTTC. The V call is TRBV20-1, the J call TRBJ2-1; maybe TRBD2 (5 bases). V dropped 3 bases and J dropped 10 bases, with 19 bases sitting between them. The CDR3 runs to 14 residues. Germline loops: CDR1 DFQATT, CDR2 SNEGSKA (reference sequence).

The CDR3 coding sequence is TGTGCCAGTAGTTCGTGGACTAGCGGCGGGGGGGAGACCCAGTACTTC. As protein: CASSSWTSGGGETQYF. This sequence joins TRBV19 and TRBJ2-5; TRBD2 matches 10 bases. Germline lookup yields CDR1 LNHDA and CDR2 SQIVND (reference sequence). The junction had 11 bases not matched to a gene; V was cut back by 5 bases and J by 5 bases. The CDR3 consists of 16 residues.

The chain links TRBV14 to TRBJ2-6; 11 positions match TRBD1. The germline V gene encodes CDR1 SGHDN and CDR2 FVKESK. This CDR3 comprises 17 residues. J lost 3 bases, V lost 4 bases, and 5 bases had no gene match. The CDR3 bases are TGTGCCAGCAGCCCGGGACAGGGGGGCGATGGGGCCAACGTCCTGACTTTC. As protein: CASSPGQGGDGANVLTF. The variable domain in full, completed from reference TRBV14 and TRBJ2-6, reads EAGVTQFPSHSVIEKGQTVTLRCDPISGHDNLYWYRRVMGKEIKFLLHFVKESKQDESGMPNNRFLAERTGGTYSTLKVQPAELEDSGVYFCASSPGQGGDGANVLTFGAGSRLTVL.

V is TRBV20-1 and J is TRBJ2-3, with D unresolved. V dropped 5 bases and J dropped 2 bases, with 14 bases sitting between them. The CDR3 is made up of 14 amino acids. The germline V gene has CDR1 DFQATT and CDR2 SNEGSKA (reference sequence). The CDR3 DNA sequence: TGCAGTGCTCCCAATCCGCTAAACACAGATACGCAGTATTTT. It yields the protein CSAPNPLNTDTQYF.

The rearrangement uses TRBV12-3 or TRBV12-4 and TRBJ2-5; D possibly corresponds to TRBD2 (6 bases). This CDR3 is built from 14 residues. V was shortened by 6 bases and J by 5 bases, with 16 bases between the two germline ends. The CDR3 loop is CASSSPLGRETQYF. CDR3 nucleotide sequence: TGTGCCAGCAGCTCCCCGTTAGGGAGGGAGACCCAGTACTTC.

This clonotype was seen repeatedly, ten times or more. The gene calls are TRBV27 and TRBJ1-1; TRBD1 might be the D (5 bases). This CDR3 has 13 residues. Per the germline V gene, CDR1 is MNHEY and CDR2 is SMNVEV (reference sequence). Between the trimmed V and J ends, which lost 4 bases and 7 bases, there was a span of 13 bases. In DNA, the CDR3 is TGTGCCAGCAGTTCTGGGGGTTCGGGTGAAGCTTTCTTT. This sequence encodes CASSSGGSGEAFF.

The J gene is TRBJ1-1, the V gene TRBV2, with D tentatively TRBD1 (6 bases). The germline gives CDR1 SNHLY, CDR2 FYNNEI. V lost 4 bases and J 7 bases, leaving 10 bases between the germline ends. CDR3 size: 12 residues. The CDR3 is CASSAWTVEAFF. Written as DNA, the CDR3 is TGTGCCAGCAGTGCATGGACAGTTGAAGCTTTCTTT.

This clonotype has just a few counts. V usage is TRBV28 and J usage is TRBJ2-1; TRBD2 agrees at 14 bases. The V and J ends lost 2 bases and 8 bases, in that order; junction bases with no gene match: 11. The germline V gene encodes CDR1 MDHEN and CDR2 SYDVKM. This CDR3 has 18 residues. CDR3 DNA sequence: TGTGCCAGCAGTTTACCGACTAGCGGGGGGGCCAGGCTAGATGAGCAGTTCTTC. The encoded protein is CASSLPTSGGARLDEQFF.

At least ten counts were recorded for this clonotype. The rearrangement uses TRBV7-2 and TRBJ2-7; unclear D gene. This CDR3 is 16 amino acids long. CDR1 SGHTA and CDR2 FQGNSA come from the germline V gene. Trimming cost V 5 bases and J 0 bases, with 17 bases left between them. CDR3 amino acids: CASSPNERVSSYEQYF. CDR3 DNA: TGTGCCAGCAGCCCCAACGAGCGCGTAAGCTCCTACGAGCAGTACTTC.

This clonotype was counted at least ten times. This chain joins TRBV10-3 and TRBJ2-5; 9 nucleotides match TRBD1. The germline gives CDR1 ENHRY, CDR2 SYGVKD. The CDR3 loop spans 14 amino acids. The V segment lost 10 bases and the J segment 2 bases; nucleotides outside the gene matches: 8. CDR3 bases: TGTGCCACGGCCGGGACAGGGCGGCAAGAGACCCAGTACTTC. This codes for CATAGTGRQETQYF.

The chain employs TRBV20-1 and TRBJ1-2; D remains unclear. Germline V gene sequence: CDR1 DFQATT, CDR2 SNEGSKA (reference sequence). V lost 3 bases to trimming and J lost 7 bases, with 6 bases between them. The CDR3 consists of 10 residues. The DNA for the CDR3 is TGCAGTGCTAGTGAGGCTGGCTACACCTTC. This gives the protein CSASEAGYTF.

This clonotype was observed a few times. The chain carries TRBV15 and TRBJ2-5; no reliable D call. Germline V gene data show CDR1 as LNHNV and CDR2 as YYDKDF (reference sequence). V was cut by 1 base and J by 5 bases, with 8 bases left in between. The CDR3 loop spans 13 amino acids. CDR3 in amino acids: CATSRVSYETQYF. In nucleotides, the CDR3 is TGTGCCACCAGCAGAGTTAGCTACGAGACCCAGTACTTC.

In its sample, this clonotype was seen a few times. The junction does not match germline at one end; this may be a read error. The CDR3 DNA reads TGTGCCAGCAGCCTAACCAGCGGGGGCTACCATGAGCAGTTCTTC. Amino acids: CASSLTSGGYHEQFF. J is TRBJ2-1 and V is TRBV5-6; 8 bases match TRBD2. CDR3 length: 15 residues. Looked up from germline, CDR1 is SGHDT and CDR2 is YYEEEE. Drawing the rest from reference TRBV5-6 and TRBJ2-1, the complete variable domain is DAGVTQSPTHLIKTRGQQVTLRCSPKSGHDTVSWYQQALGQGPQFIFQYYEEEERQRGNFPDRFSGHQFPNYSSELNVNALLLGDSALYLCASSLTSGGYHEQFFGPGTRLTVL.

The chain carries TRBV5-1 and TRBJ2-3; 10 bases line up with TRBD2. The V gene's germline CDR1 is SGHRS and CDR2 YFSETQ. J lost 2 bases, V lost 0 bases, and 9 bases had no gene match. The CDR3 consists of 18 residues. CDR3 coding DNA: TGCGCCAGCAGCTTGGTAGGAGCGGGGGGGCCGGACACAGATACGCAGTATTTT. Protein sequence: CASSLVGAGGPDTDTQYF. The whole variable domain, filled in from reference TRBV5-1 and TRBJ2-3, reads KAGVTQTPRYLIKTRGQQVTLSCSPISGHRSVSWYQQTPGQGLQFLFEYFSETQRNKGNFPGRFSGRQFSNSRSEMNVSTLELGDSALYLCASSLVGAGGPDTDTQYFGPGTRLTVL.

This clonotype was counted many times. This rearrangement joins TRBV20-1 to TRBJ1-3, with 8 bases lining up with TRBD1. The CDR3 contains 15 residues. The germline gives CDR1 DFQATT, CDR2 SNEGSKA (reference sequence). Losses at the gene ends were 0 bases for V and 3 bases for J; bases not matched to a gene: 4. The CDR3 sequence is CSARDQGAIGNTIYF. The CDR3 coding sequence is TGCAGTGCTAGAGATCAGGGGGCGATTGGAAACACCATATATTTT.

This clonotype was seen only a few times. V is TRBV27 and J is TRBJ2-7; 9 bases are shared with TRBD2. Germline V gene data show CDR1 as MNHEY and CDR2 as SMNVEV (reference sequence). The CDR3 loop spans 14 amino acids. The J segment lost 4 bases and the V segment lost 5 bases, leaving 6 bases of the junction unmatched. CDR3 coding DNA: TGTGCCAGCAGTCACCCGGGACTAGCTTACGAGCAGTACTTC. Protein product: CASSHPGLAYEQYF.

This clonotype has a handful of counts. This sequence joins TRBV28 and TRBJ2-7; 9 bases map to TRBD1. Trimming cost V 4 bases and J 9 bases; bases outside gene matches: 10. This CDR3 has 14 residues. The V gene's germline CDR1 is MDHEN and CDR2 SYDVKM. DNA of the CDR3: TGTGCCAGCAGTTCCCCCGGGACAGGGATTTCGCAGTACGTC. As protein: CASSSPGTGISQYV.

This clonotype was counted many times. V gene TRBV25-1 combines with J gene TRBJ2-1; TRBD1 aligns across 10 bases. Unmatched junction bases numbered 6, after V lost 6 bases and J lost 10 bases. The CDR3 contains 13 residues. Looked up from germline, CDR1 is MGHDK and CDR2 is SYGVNS. The CDR3, as DNA: TGTGCCAGCAGCGACGGACAGGGGGACGAGCAGTTCTTC. Protein: CASSDGQGDEQFF.

There are many counts of this clonotype. The CDR3 DNA sequence: TGCAGCGTTTACGGAGAGGCGGACAGGGACCCCTACGAGCAGTACTTC. This codes for CSVYGEADRDPYEQYF. This chain joins TRBV29-1 and TRBJ2-7; 8 bases align to TRBD1. CDR1 and CDR2 (germline): SQVTM, ANQGSEA. The ends lost 5 bases at V and 2 bases at J; junction bases unmatched: 14. The CDR3 has 16 amino acids.

This clonotype was picked up many times. The gene calls are TRBV29-1 and TRBJ2-1; possible D gene TRBD2, 5 bases. V lost 7 bases and J 1 base, leaving 17 bases between the germline ends. The CDR3 totals 15 residues. The germline CDR1 and CDR2 sequences are SQVTM and ANQGSEA. This chain's CDR3 is CSARSGGTSYNEQFF. CDR3 nucleotides: TGCAGCGCACGCAGTGGAGGAACGTCCTACAATGAGCAGTTCTTC.

This chain joins TRBV10-3 and TRBJ1-1, with D possibly being TRBD1 (5 bases). Germline V lookup: CDR1 ENHRY, CDR2 SYGVKD. The CDR3 totals 11 residues. V lost 3 bases and J lost 6, with 5 bases in between. The CDR3 loop reads CAISEQAEAFF. CDR3 nucleotides: TGTGCCATCAGTGAACAGGCTGAAGCTTTCTTT.

The CDR3 loop is CASSLSGETPEAFF. CDR3 coding DNA: TGCGCCAGCAGCTTGTCCGGGGAGACCCCTGAAGCTTTCTTT. The rearrangement uses TRBV5-1 and TRBJ1-1, with unresolved D. V lost 1 base, J lost 6 bases, and 13 bases lay in between. Per the germline V gene, CDR1 is SGHRS and CDR2 is YFSETQ. The CDR3 is 14 residues long.